The clone carrying this T cell receptor (beta chain) was counted once. The antigen is undetermined. The entry originates in a study of shared clonotypes between healthy human individuals. Germline loops: CDR1 SNHLY, CDR2 FYNNEI. J was trimmed by 6 bases and V by 6 bases; bases with no gene match: 7. The CDR3 runs to 13 residues. Genomic DNA of every subset was divided equally among multiple immunoSEQ plates. Clones were sequenced by immunoSEQ multiplex PCR, and TCRdb holds only the in-frame ones, with some missing. There are roughly 2.4 million clones in the sample; more than 90% occur only once, and approximately 0.13% lies in the top ten. Memory CD4+ cells were the fraction left after CD45RA+ naive selection. General study results and limits: Against clonotypes common to all four donors, non-shared ones had lower generation probabilities. Larger estimated richness was generally recorded for naive subsets relative to memory subsets.

The chain joins TRBV2 to TRBJ1-2; 7 bases line up with TRBD1. The origin of this receptor is a man aged 18 to 30 in good health. Sequenced: naive CD4+ T cells sorted from blood. Subset here: CD45RA+ positively selected. The CDR3: CASREQGSDGYTF. The CDR3 DNA reads as TGTGCCAGCAGAGAACAGGGGAGCGATGGCTACACCTTC.